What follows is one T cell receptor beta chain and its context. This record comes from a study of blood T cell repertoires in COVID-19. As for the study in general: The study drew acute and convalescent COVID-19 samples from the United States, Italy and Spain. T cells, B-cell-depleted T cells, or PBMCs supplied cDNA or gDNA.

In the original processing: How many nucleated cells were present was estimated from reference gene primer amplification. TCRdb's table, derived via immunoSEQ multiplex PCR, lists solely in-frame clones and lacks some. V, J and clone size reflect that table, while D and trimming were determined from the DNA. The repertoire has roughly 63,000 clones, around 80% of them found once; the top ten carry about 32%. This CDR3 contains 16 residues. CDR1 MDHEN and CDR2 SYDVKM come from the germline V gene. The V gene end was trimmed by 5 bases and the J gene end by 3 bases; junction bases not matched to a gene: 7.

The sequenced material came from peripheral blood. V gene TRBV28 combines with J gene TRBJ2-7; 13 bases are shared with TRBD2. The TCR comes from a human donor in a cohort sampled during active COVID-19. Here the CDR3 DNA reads TGTGCCAGCAGTCCGGGACTAGCGGGATTTTTCTACGAGCAGTACTTC. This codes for CASSPGLAGFFYEQYF.